This T cell receptor (beta chain) was sequenced in a study of T cells in Graves' hyperthyroidism and ophthalmopathy. Study at large: Staff took peripheral blood when the initial diagnosis was made, before any treatment began.

Germline V gene sequence: CDR1 DFQATT, CDR2 SNEGSKA (reference sequence). This CDR3 comprises 13 residues. V dropped 6 bases and J dropped 5 bases, with 17 bases sitting between them. This clonotype was counted many times. At least 3 on the Clinical Activity Score was recorded for ophthalmopathy patients, who also had NOSPECS grade at least 4 and duration under 3 months. Amplification of TCR beta CDR3 regions was performed using RNA transcripts as template. RT-PCR in the first round (using the HTBI primer set) targeted the TCR CDR3. TCRdb reprocessed the multiplex PCR reads via MiXCR and lists one record per CDR3 protein. The sample includes about 640,000 distinct CDR3 sequences, approximately 14% of them seen just once.

The sequenced material came from blood. The chain combines TRBV20-1 with TRBJ2-7; a weak D match, TRBD2 (6 bases). This clonotype originated in a woman in her fifties or sixties with Graves' ophthalmopathy. The CDR3 sequence: CSATTGAWDEQYF. DNA of the CDR3: TGCAGTGCCACGACGGGAGCGTGGGACGAGCAGTACTTC.